The clone carrying this T cell receptor beta chain was picked up a small number of times. Its antigen is unidentified. The authors ran a second PCR of 7 to 11 cycles using a sample-barcoded 5' primer and a J-beta primer mix. All cDNA molecules were each tagged by a template-switch adaptor with 12 random nucleotides. TCRdb re-called the 5' RACE reads with MiXCR, one entry per CDR3 protein. The sample shows roughly 1.5 million distinct CDR3 sequences, approximately 43% of them seen only once. V was pared by 4 bases and J by 6 bases, with 13 bases between. The CDR3 runs to 13 residues. In germline, CDR1 is DFQATT, CDR2 SNEGSKA (reference sequence). This entry comes from a study of blood T cells in healthy people across ages. The study, taken as a whole, reports: The unknown donor CMV status may have confounded expanded clonotype changes. Roughly linear declines in TCR beta diversity per million T cells occurred with age.

The chain couples TRBV20-1 to TRBJ2-1; D not certain. The receptor's source is a woman aged 18-29 years in good health. Input material: blood. The CDR3 sequence: CSATAEPVNEQFF. The CDR3 DNA follows: TGCAGTGCTACGGCAGAGCCAGTCAATGAGCAGTTCTTC.